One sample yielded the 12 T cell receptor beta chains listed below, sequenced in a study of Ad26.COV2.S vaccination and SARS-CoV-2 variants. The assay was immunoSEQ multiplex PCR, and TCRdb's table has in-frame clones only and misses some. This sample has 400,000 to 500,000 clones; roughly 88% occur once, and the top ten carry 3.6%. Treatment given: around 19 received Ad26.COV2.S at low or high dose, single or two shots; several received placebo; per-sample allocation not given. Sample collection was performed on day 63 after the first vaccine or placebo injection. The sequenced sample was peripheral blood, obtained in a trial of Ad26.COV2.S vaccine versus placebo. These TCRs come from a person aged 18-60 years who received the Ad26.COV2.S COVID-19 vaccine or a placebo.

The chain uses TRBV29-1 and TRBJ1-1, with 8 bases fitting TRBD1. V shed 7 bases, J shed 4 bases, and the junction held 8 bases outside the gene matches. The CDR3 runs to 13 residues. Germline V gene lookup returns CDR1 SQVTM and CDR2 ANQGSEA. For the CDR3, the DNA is TGCAGCGCTTGGACAGGGAGGAGCACTGAAGCTTTCTTT. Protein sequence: CSAWTGRSTEAFF.

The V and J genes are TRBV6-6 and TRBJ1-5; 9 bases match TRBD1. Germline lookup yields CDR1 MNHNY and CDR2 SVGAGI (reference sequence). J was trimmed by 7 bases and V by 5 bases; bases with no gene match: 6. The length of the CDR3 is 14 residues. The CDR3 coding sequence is TGTGCCAGCAGTACCGGACAGGGGAACCAGCCCCAGCATTTT. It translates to CASSTGQGNQPQHF.

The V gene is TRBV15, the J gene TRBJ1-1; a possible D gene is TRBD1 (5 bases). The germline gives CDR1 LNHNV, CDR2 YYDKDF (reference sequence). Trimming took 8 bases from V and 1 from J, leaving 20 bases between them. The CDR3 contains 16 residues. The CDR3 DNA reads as TGTGCCACCGAGGAAGTGGTTGGGGGTGGGAACACTGAAGCTTTCTTT. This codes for CATEEVVGGGNTEAFF.

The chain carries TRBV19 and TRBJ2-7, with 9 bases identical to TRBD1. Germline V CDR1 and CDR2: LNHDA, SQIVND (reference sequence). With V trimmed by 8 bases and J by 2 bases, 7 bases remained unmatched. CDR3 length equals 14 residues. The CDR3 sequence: CASGQGQRTYEQYF. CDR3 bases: TGTGCCAGTGGACAGGGGCAGAGGACCTACGAGCAGTACTTC.

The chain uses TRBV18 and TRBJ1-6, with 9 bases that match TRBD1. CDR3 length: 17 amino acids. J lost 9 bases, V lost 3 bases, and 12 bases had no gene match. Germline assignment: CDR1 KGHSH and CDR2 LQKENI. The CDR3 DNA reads TGTGCCAGCTCACCCCGGCCGGGACAGGGCTTCGGTTCACCCCTCCACTTT. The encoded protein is CASSPRPGQGFGSPLHF.

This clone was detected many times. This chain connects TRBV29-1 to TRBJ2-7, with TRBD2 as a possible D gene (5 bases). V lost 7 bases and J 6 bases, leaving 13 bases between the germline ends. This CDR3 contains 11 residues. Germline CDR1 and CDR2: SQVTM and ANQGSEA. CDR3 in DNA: TGCAGCGCAGTCCGGAGCGGCGAGCAGTACTTC. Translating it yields CSAVRSGEQYF.

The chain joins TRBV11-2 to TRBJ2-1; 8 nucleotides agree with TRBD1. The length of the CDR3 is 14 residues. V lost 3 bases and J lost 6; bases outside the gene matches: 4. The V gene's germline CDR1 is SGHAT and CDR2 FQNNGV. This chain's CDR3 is CASSFDRGGNEQFF. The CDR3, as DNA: TGTGCCAGCAGCTTCGACAGGGGAGGCAATGAGCAGTTCTTC.

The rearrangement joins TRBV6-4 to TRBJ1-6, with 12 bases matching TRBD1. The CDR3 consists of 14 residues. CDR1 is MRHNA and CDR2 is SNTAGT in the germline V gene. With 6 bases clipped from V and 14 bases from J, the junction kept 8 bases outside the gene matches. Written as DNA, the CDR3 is TGTGCCAGCAGCCCGGGACAGGGGGCTGAGTCCCTCCACTTT. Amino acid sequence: CASSPGQGAESLHF.

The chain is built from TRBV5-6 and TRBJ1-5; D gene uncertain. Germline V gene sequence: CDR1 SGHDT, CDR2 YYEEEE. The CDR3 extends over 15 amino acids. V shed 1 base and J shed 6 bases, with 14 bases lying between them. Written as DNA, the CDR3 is TGTGCCAGCAGCTTGTGGGCAGCAGGATTTCAGCCCCAGCATTTT. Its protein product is CASSLWAAGFQPQHF.

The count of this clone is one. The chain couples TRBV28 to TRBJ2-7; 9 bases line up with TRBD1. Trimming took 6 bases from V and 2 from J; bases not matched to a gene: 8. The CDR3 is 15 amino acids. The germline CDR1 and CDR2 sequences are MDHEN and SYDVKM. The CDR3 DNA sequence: TGTGCCAGCAGGAACCCGGGACAGGGACCCTACGAGCAGTACTTC. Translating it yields CASRNPGQGPYEQYF.

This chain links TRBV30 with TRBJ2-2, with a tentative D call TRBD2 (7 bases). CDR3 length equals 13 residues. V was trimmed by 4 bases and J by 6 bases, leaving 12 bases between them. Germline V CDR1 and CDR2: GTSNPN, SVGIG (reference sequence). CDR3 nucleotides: TGTGCCTGGAAGGGGGGGGCCCCCGGGGAGCTGTTTTTT. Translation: CAWKGGAPGELFF.

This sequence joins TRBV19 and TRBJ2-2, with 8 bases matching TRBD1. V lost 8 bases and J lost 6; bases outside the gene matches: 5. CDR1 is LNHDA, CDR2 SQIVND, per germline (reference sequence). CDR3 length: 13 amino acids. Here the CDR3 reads CASSDRVAGELFF. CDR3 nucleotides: TGTGCCAGTTCGGACAGGGTGGCCGGGGAGCTGTTTTTT.